This T cell receptor beta chain stems from a study of cytomegalovirus exposure and HLA in healthy donors. Across the whole study: The Caucasian-associated ancestry cluster contained about four fifths of the roughly 400 genotyped donors.

PCR employed 60 Vbeta and 13 Jbeta primers. Libraries were prepared by immunoSEQ multiplex PCR; TCRdb keeps only in-frame clonotypes and omits some of them. The sample contains 100,000 to 150,000 clones, roughly 70% of which appear only once. The junction had 9 bases not matched to a gene; V was cut back by 3 bases and J by 7 bases. Germline V gives CDR1 GTSNPN, CDR2 SVGIG (reference sequence). The CDR3 loop spans 15 amino acids. General study points: There were a few CMV-associated chains whose specificity for CMV antigens was confirmed in vitro. Presence/absence results assume similar sequencing depth per donor, which may not hold.

With regard to this clone: Its antigen is currently unknown.

V and J are TRBV30 and TRBJ1-6; 7 nucleotides line up with TRBD1. This sequence was found in a man aged 30-40 years in good health and CMV-seronegative. Sequenced: PBMCs. DNA of the CDR3: TGTGCCTGGAGCCGGACGACAGGGCGGAATTCACCCCTCCACTTT. Its protein product is CAWSRTTGRNSPLHF.